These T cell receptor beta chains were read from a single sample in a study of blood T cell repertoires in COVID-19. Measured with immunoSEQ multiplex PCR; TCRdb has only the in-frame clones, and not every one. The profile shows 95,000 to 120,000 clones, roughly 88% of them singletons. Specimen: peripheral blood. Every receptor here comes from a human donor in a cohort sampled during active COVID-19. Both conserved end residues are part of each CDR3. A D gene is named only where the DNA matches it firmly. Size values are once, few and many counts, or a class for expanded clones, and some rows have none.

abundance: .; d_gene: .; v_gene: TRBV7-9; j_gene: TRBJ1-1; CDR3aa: CASSLVVNTEAFF; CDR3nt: TGTGCCAGCAGCTTAGTAGTGAACACTGAAGCTTTCTTT
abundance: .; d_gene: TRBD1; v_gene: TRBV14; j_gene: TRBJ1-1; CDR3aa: CASSPWTGFNTEAFF; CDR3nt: TGTGCCAGCAGCCCCTGGACAGGATTTAACACTGAAGCTTTCTTT
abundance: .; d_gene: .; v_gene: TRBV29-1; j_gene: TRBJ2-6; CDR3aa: CSVLLSGANVLTF; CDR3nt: TGCAGCGTACTCCTCTCTGGGGCCAACGTCCTGACTTTC
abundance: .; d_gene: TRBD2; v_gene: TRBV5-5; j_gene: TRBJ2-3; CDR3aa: CASRERGLAGPSTDTQYF; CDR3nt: TGTGCCAGCAGAGAGAGGGGACTAGCGGGTCCTAGCACAGATACGCAGTATTTT
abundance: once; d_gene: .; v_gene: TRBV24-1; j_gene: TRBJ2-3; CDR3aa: CATSARPSGDRRDTQYF; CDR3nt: TGTGCCACCAGTGCTCGGCCATCAGGGGATCGTAGAGATACGCAGTATTTT
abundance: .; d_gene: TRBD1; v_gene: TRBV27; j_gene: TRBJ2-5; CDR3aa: CASSFNAGGTQYF; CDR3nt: TGTGCCAGCAGTTTCAACGCAGGGGGGACCCAGTACTTC
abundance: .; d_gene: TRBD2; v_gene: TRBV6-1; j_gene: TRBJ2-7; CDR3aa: CASSALTSGRLHLEQYF; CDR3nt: TGTGCCAGCAGTGCCCTCACTAGCGGGAGGCTTCACTTAGAGCAGTACTTC
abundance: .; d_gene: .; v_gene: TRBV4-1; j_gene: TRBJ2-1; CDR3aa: CASSQDPQGDYNEQFF; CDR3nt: TGCGCCAGCAGCCAAGACCCACAGGGTGACTACAATGAGCAGTTCTTC
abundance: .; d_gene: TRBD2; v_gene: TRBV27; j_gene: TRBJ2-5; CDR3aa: CASGRAGTSGTLETQYF; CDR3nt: TGTGCCAGCGGCAGGGCTGGGACTAGCGGGACCCTTGAGACCCAGTACTTC
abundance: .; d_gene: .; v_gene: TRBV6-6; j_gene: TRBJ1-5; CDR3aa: CASSLIGVGNQPQHF; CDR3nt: TGTGCCAGCAGTTTGATCGGAGTTGGCAATCAGCCCCAGCATTTT
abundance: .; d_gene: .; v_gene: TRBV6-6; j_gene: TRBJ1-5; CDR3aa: CASSYSTGNQPQHF; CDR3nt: TGTGCCAGCAGTTACTCGACAGGCAATCAGCCCCAGCATTTT
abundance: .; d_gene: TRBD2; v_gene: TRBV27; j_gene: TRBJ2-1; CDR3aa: CASSTLGAGEVNEQFF; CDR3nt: TGTGCCAGCAGTACCCTGGGAGCGGGAGAGGTCAATGAGCAGTTCTTC
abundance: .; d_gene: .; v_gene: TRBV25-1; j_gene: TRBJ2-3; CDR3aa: CASSGKTSSAPLTQYF; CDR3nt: TGTGCCAGCAGTGGGAAGACTAGTTCGGCCCCTCTTACGCAGTATTTT
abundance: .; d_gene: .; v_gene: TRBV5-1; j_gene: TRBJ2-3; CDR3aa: CASSFTTLDTQYF; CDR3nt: TGCGCCAGCAGCTTCACTACCTTAGATACGCAGTATTTT
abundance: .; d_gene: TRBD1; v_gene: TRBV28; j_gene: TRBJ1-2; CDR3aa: CASSLGGQGIGDGYTF; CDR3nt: TGTGCCAGCAGTTTAGGCGGACAGGGGATAGGGGATGGCTACACCTTC
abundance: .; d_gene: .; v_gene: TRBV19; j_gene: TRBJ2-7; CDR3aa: CASSILQGYEQYF; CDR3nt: TGTGCCAGTAGTATTTTACAGGGCTACGAGCAGTACTTC
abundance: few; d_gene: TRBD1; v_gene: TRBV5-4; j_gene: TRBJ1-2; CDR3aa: CASIDRPGQKSYGYTF; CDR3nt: TGTGCCAGCATAGACAGACCGGGACAGAAAAGCTATGGCTACACCTTC
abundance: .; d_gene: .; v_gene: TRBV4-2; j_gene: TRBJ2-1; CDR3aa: CASSQGQSAGGSDEQFF; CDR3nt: TGTGCCAGCAGCCAGGGACAGTCGGCGGGGGGCAGTGATGAGCAGTTCTTC
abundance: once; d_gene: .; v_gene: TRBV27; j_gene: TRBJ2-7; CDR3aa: CASSSGSYEQYF; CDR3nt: TGTGCCAGCAGTTCGGGCTCCTACGAGCAGTACTTC
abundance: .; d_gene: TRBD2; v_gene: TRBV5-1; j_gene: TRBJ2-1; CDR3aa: CASTTSGGGPREQFF; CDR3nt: TGCGCCAGCACCACTAGCGGGGGGGGCCCCAGGGAGCAGTTCTTC
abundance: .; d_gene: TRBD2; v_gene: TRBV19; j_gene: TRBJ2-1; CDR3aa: CASSTLLAGGSYNEQFF; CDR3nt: TGTGCCAGTAGTACCCTTCTAGCGGGAGGATCCTACAATGAGCAGTTCTTC
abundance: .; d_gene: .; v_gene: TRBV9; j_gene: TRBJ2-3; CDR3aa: CASSVEAGTDTQYF; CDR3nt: TGTGCCAGCAGCGTGGAAGCCGGGACAGATACGCAGTATTTT
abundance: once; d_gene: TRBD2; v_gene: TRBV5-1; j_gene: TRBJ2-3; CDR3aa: CASSLLAGEVADTQYF; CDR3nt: TGCGCCAGCAGCTTACTAGCGGGAGAAGTGGCAGATACGCAGTATTTT
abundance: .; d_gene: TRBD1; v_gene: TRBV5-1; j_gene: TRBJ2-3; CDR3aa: CASSPGQPQDTQYF; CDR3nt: TGCGCCAGCAGCCCGGGACAGCCCCAGGATACGCAGTATTTT
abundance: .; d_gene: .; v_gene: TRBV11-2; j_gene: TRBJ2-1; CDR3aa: CASSLVDGSYNEQFF; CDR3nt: TGTGCCAGCAGCTTAGTTGACGGGAGCTACAATGAGCAGTTCTTC
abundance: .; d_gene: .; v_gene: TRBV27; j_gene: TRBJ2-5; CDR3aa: CASSHQGGQETQYF; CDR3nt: TGTGCCAGCAGTCACCAGGGGGGACAAGAGACCCAGTACTTC
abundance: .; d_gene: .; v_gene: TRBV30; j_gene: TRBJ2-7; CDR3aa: CAWSWDSAYEQYF; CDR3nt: TGTGCCTGGAGTTGGGACTCCGCCTACGAGCAGTACTTC
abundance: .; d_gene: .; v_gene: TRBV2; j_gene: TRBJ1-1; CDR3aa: CASIQSQLMNTEAFF; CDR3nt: TGTGCCAGCATTCAGTCACAGCTCATGAACACTGAAGCTTTCTTT
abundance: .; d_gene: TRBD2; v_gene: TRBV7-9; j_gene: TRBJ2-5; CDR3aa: CASSLSSGETQYF; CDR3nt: TGTGCCAGCAGCTTAAGTAGCGGGGAGACCCAGTACTTC
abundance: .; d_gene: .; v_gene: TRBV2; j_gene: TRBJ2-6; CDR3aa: CASSPGQSSGANVLTF; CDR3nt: TGTGCCAGCAGTCCGGGACAAAGCTCTGGGGCCAACGTCCTGACTTTC
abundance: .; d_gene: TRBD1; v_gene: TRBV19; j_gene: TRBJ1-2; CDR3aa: CASSKGLKDRVPGYTF; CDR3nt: TGTGCCAGTAGTAAGGGTCTGAAGGACAGGGTACCCGGCTACACCTTC
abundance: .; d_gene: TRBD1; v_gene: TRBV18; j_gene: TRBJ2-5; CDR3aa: CASSPGQGAGETQYF; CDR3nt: TGTGCCAGCTCACCGGGACAGGGGGCCGGGGAGACCCAGTACTTC
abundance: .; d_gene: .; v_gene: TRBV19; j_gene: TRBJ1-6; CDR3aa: CASSVDGLLFSPLHF; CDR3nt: TGTGCCAGTAGTGTCGACGGACTTCTCTTCTCACCCCTCCACTTT
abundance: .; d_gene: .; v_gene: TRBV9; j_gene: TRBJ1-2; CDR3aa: CASSASGAKGGINYGYTF; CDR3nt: TGTGCCAGCAGCGCCTCAGGGGCTAAAGGAGGTATTAACTATGGCTACACCTTC
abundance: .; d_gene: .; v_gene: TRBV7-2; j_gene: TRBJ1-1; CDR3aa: CASSLDPGGNTEAFF; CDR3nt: TGTGCCAGCAGCTTAGACCCGGGAGGGAACACTGAAGCTTTCTTT
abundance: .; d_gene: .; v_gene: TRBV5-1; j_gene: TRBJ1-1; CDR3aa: CASSLYGGKTEAFF; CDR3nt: TGCGCCAGCAGCTTGTATGGGGGGAAAACTGAAGCTTTCTTT
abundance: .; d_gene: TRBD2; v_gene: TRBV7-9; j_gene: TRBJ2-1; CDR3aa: CASSVVPREGWDEQFF; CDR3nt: TGTGCCAGCAGCGTAGTTCCGCGGGAGGGCTGGGATGAGCAGTTCTTC
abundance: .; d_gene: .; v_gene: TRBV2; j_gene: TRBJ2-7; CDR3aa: CASSGTMGAREQYF; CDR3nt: TGTGCCAGCAGTGGTACCATGGGGGCTCGGGAGCAGTACTTC
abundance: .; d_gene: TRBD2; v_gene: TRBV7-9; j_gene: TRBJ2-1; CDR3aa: CASSLVGSGRGNEQFF; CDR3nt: TGTGCCAGCAGCTTAGTGGGTAGCGGGAGAGGGAATGAGCAGTTCTTC
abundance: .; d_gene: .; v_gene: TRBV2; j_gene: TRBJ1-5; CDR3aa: CASSPLANQPQHF; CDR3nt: TGTGCCAGCAGCCCACTCGCTAATCAGCCCCAGCATTTT
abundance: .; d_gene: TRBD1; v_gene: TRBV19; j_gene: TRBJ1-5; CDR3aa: CASRWGQGNQPQHF; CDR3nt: TGTGCCAGTAGGTGGGGACAGGGCAATCAGCCCCAGCATTTT
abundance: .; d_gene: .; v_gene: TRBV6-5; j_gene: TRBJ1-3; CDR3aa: CASSLDKSSGNTIYF; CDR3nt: TGTGCCAGCAGTCTCGACAAGAGCTCTGGAAACACCATATATTTT
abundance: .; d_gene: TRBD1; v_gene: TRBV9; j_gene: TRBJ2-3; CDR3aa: CASSVADRASTDTQYF; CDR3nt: TGTGCCAGCAGCGTAGCTGACAGGGCTAGCACAGATACGCAGTATTTT
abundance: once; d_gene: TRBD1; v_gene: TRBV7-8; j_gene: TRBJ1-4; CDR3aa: CASSGLQGEVREKLFF; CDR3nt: TGTGCCAGCAGCGGACTACAGGGGGAAGTTAGAGAAAAACTGTTTTTT
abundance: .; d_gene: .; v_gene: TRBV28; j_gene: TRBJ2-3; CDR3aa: CASSLMRASTDTQYF; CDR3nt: TGTGCCAGCAGTTTAATGAGGGCTAGCACAGATACGCAGTATTTT
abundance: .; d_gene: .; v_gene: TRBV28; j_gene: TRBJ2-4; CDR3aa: CASSRPFFGVGAKNIQYF; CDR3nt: TGTGCCAGCAGTCGCCCATTCTTCGGGGTGGGTGCCAAAAACATTCAGTACTTC
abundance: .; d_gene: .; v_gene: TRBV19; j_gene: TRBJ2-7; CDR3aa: CASSPGPAQGISYEQYF; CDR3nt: TGTGCCAGTAGTCCGGGGCCGGCCCAGGGGATCTCCTACGAGCAGTACTTC
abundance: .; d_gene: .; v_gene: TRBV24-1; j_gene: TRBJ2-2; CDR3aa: CATSEAGRRELFF; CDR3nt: TGTGCCACCAGTGAGGCGGGGCGCCGGGAGCTGTTTTTT
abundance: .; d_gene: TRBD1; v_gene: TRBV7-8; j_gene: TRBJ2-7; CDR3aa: CASSLSGQSSYEQYF; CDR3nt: TGTGCCAGCAGCTTATCGGGACAGAGCTCCTACGAGCAGTACTTC
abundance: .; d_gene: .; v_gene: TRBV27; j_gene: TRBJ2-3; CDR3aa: CASSIRIRGTSTDTQYF; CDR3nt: TGTGCCAGCAGTATCCGAATCCGGGGTACTAGCACAGATACGCAGTATTTT
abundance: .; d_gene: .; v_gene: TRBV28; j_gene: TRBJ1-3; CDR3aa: CASSPYAGGSGNTIYF; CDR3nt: TGTGCCAGCAGTCCCTACGCCGGGGGCTCTGGAAACACCATATATTTT
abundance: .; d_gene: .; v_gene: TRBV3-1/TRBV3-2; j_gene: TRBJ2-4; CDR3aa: CASSQGQGLGGIQYF; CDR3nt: TGTGCCAGCAGCCAAGGCCAGGGCCTCGGGGGCATTCAGTACTTC
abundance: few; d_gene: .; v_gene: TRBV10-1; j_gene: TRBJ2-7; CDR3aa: CASSEDGSSWFEQYF; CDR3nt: TGCGCCAGCAGTGAGGACGGTAGCTCCTGGTTCGAGCAGTACTTC
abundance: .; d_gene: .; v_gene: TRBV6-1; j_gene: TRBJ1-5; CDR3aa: CASSETQGVDPQHF; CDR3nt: TGTGCCAGCAGTGAAACACAGGGTGTAGACCCCCAGCATTTT
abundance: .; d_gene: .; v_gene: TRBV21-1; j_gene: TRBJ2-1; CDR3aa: CASSKARGGRFYNEQFF; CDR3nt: TGTGCCAGCAGCAAAGCGCGGGGCGGGCGGTTCTACAATGAGCAGTTCTTC
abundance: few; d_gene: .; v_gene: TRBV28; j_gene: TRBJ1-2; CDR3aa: CASSSRLSGYTF; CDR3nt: TGTGCCAGCAGTTCCCGTTTATCTGGCTACACCTTC
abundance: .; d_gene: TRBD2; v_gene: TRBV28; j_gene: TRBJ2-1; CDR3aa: CASSSGLAGGNEQFF; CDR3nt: TGTGCCAGCAGTTCGGGGCTAGCGGGGGGCAATGAGCAGTTCTTC
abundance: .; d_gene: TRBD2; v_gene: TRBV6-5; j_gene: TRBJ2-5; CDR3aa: CASRGTSGAKETQYF; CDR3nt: TGTGCCAGCAGGGGGACTAGCGGGGCGAAAGAGACCCAGTACTTC
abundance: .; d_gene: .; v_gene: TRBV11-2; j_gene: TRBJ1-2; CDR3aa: CASSLSEGYTF; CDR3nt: TGTGCCAGCAGCTTATCGGAGGGCTACACCTTC